The 9 T cell receptor beta chains given below trace back to one sample, sequenced in a study of cytomegalovirus exposure and HLA in healthy donors. Data came from immunoSEQ multiplex PCR; TCRdb stores just in-frame clones and leaves some out. The repertoire has some 90,000 clones, approximately 90% of them found once; the top ten carry roughly 3.9%. The specimen sequenced was PBMCs. These receptors were obtained from a woman aged 25 to 39 in good health and CMV-seronegative.

V is TRBV12-5 and J is TRBJ2-1; D uncertain. CDR3 length: 13 residues. V was shortened by 2 bases and J by 9 bases, with 11 bases between the two germline ends. Germline V gene data show CDR1 as LGHNT and CDR2 as FRNRAP. The chain's CDR3 is CASGLLKFGEQFF. CDR3 sequence (DNA): TGTGCTAGTGGTTTGTTAAAATTCGGTGAGCAGTTCTTC.

In DNA, the CDR3 is TGTGCCAGCAGAGACAGGGCTCCTAATGAAAAACTGTTTTTT. This codes for CASRDRAPNEKLFF. V is TRBV25-1 and J is TRBJ1-4; 7 bases are shared with TRBD1. Germline CDR1 MGHDK, CDR2 SYGVNS. CDR3 size: 14 residues. With 6 bases clipped from V and 3 bases from J, the junction kept 4 bases outside the gene matches.

This chain links TRBV6-1 with TRBJ1-3; 8 bases line up with TRBD1. Germline V gene lookup returns CDR1 MNHNS and CDR2 SASEGT. Trimming removed 6 bases from V and 3 bases from J; junction bases left unmatched: 7. This CDR3 region has 15 residues. CDR3 DNA sequence: TGTGCCAGCAGGAGGACAGGGATCGATGGAAACACCATATATTTT. It codes for CASRRTGIDGNTIYF.

This clone was observed once. The V and J genes are TRBV5-8 and TRBJ1-4; 11 bases are a match to TRBD1. The CDR3 is made up of 15 amino acids. Trimming at V came to 0 bases and at J to 6 bases, leaving 1 base not matched to a gene. Germline V lookup: CDR1 SGHTS, CDR2 YDEGEE. The CDR3 loop reads CASSLGDRGDEKLFF. The CDR3 nucleotides are TGTGCCAGCAGCTTGGGGGACAGGGGGGATGAAAAACTGTTTTTT. Using reference TRBV5-8 and TRBJ1-4 for the parts outside the CDR3, the full variable domain is EAGVTQSPTHLIKTRGQQATLRCSPISGHTSVYWYQQALGLGLQFLLWYDEGEERNRGNFPPRFSGRQFPNYSSELNVNALELEDSALYLCASSLGDRGDEKLFFGSGTQLSVL.

This chain connects TRBV19 to TRBJ1-5; TRBD1 agrees at 9 bases. CDR1 and CDR2 from the germline V gene are LNHDA and SQIVND (reference sequence). The CDR3 is made up of 13 amino acids. J was trimmed by 7 bases and V by 3 bases; bases with no gene match: 1. CDR3 nucleotide sequence: TGTGCCAGTAGTATGGACAGGGGACAGCCCCAGCATTTT. This sequence encodes CASSMDRGQPQHF.

The V call is TRBV5-1, the J call TRBJ1-4; D unclear. Trimming stripped 2 bases from V and 5 bases from J, with 10 bases between. This CDR3 is built from 14 residues. Germline CDR1 and CDR2: SGHRS and YFSETQ. DNA for the CDR3: TGCGCCAGCAGCTTAGAACAGACCAATGAAAAACTGTTTTTT. Protein product: CASSLEQTNEKLFF.

The chain couples TRBV11-3 to TRBJ2-1; 10 bases fit TRBD2. J lost 5 bases, V lost 2 bases, and 6 bases had no gene match. The length of the CDR3 is 16 residues. Germline V gene lookup returns CDR1 SGHNT and CDR2 YENEEA. This CDR3 is CASSLTLAGAHNEQFF. CDR3 DNA sequence: TGTGCCAGCAGCTTAACCCTAGCGGGGGCCCACAATGAGCAGTTCTTC.

The gene calls are TRBV28 and TRBJ1-1; no reliable D call. V was pared by 2 bases and J by 7 bases, with 8 bases between. The CDR3 runs 12 residues. In germline, CDR1 is MDHEN, CDR2 SYDVKM. CDR3 nucleotides: TGTGCCAGCAGTTTAACGGGTCTTGAAGCTTTCTTT. Translating it yields CASSLTGLEAFF. The full variable domain, with the rest looked up from reference TRBV28 and TRBJ1-1, is DVKVTQSSRYLVKRTGEKVFLECVQDMDHENMFWYRQDPGLGLRLIYFSYDVKMKEKGDIPEGYSVSREKKERFSLILESASTNQTSMYLCASSLTGLEAFFGQGTRLTVV.

The chain uses TRBV11-2 and TRBJ2-6, with a tentative D call TRBD1 (6 bases). This CDR3 comprises 15 residues. V lost 5 bases, J lost 2 bases, and 10 bases lay in between. Germline CDR1 is SGHAT and CDR2 is FQNNGV. CDR3 in amino acids: CASSHPGAGANVLTF. The CDR3 bases are TGTGCCAGCAGCCATCCAGGGGCTGGGGCCAACGTCCTGACTTTC.